Below, 19 T cell receptor beta chains from the same sample are listed, as sequenced in a study of T cell clonality in common variable immunodeficiency. TCRdb's copy holds only in-frame clones and misses some; the assay was immunoSEQ multiplex PCR. Altogether 75,000 to 85,000 clones were found in the sample, and no singletons occur. Sequenced material: peripheral blood mononuclear cells. The origin of the receptors is a person aged 18-70 years in good health.

This clone was picked up many times. The read terminates 3 residues before the CDR3 end, so the remaining end is supplied by the germline J gene. The J gene is TRBJ2-5, the V gene TRBV5-1; D remains ambiguous. The V end lost 4 bases, the J end lost 4 bases, and 11 bases lay between the germline ends. Germline V lookup: CDR1 SGHRS, CDR2 YFSETQ. This CDR3 is 13 amino acids long. The DNA read from the CDR3 is TGCGCCAGCAGCCCCCCCGACACAGAGACC. Amino acids: CASSPPDTET. In full, the CDR3 is CASSPPDTETQYF.

This clone was recorded at least ten times. The CDR3 end falls 3 residues outside the read, so it is completed with the germline J gene. The rearrangement uses TRBV18 and TRBJ2-7; D ambiguous. Trimming took off 2 bases at V and 2 bases at J, with 16 bases between the two ends. From germline, CDR1 is KGHSH and CDR2 LQKENI. This CDR3 has 16 amino acids. CDR3: CASSPTWSDSAYEQYF. Incomplete CDR3 DNA: TGTGCCAGCTCACCAACATGGAGCGATTCGGCCTACGAG.

There are many counts of this clone. The read terminates 3 residues before the CDR3 end, so the remaining end is supplied by the germline J gene. The chain uses TRBV5-1 and TRBJ2-7; unclear D gene. V lost 0 bases, J lost 3 bases, and 4 bases lay in between. CDR3 size: 12 residues. Germline V gene sequence: CDR1 SGHRS, CDR2 YFSETQ. Incomplete CDR3 DNA: TGCGCCAGCAGCTTGGATCTCTACGAG. This gives the protein CASSLDLYE. The CDR3 reads in full as CASSLDLYEQYF.

This clone showed up many times. The observed sequence ends 3 residues before the CDR3 terminus, with the missing tail filled in from the germline J gene. J is TRBJ1-4 and V is TRBV19; D is unresolved. Germline V gene lookup returns CDR1 LNHDA and CDR2 SQIVND (reference sequence). The CDR3 has 15 amino acids. With 3 bases removed from V and 0 bases from J, the gap between germline ends came to 8 bases. Partial CDR3 DNA: TGTGCCAGTAGTATTTCGGGTGCAACTAATGAAAAA. Translated: CASSISGATNEK. In full, the CDR3 is CASSISGATNEKLFF.

Ten or more counts support this clone. CDR3 sequence reads: CASSADRAYEQYF. CDR3 bases read: TGCGCCAGCAGCGCGGACAGGGCCTACGAG. The V and J genes are TRBV5-1 and TRBJ2-7, with 8 positions matching TRBD1. The read is 3 residues too short to cover the CDR3 end, so that end is filled in from the germline J gene. J lost 2 bases, V lost 4 bases, and 2 bases had no gene match. The CDR3 spans 13 residues. Germline V lookup: CDR1 SGHRS, CDR2 YFSETQ.

Many counts were recorded for this clone. The read gets to within 3 residues of the CDR3 end, and the germline J gene fills in the rest. This chain connects TRBV20-1 to TRBJ2-5; 9 bases line up with TRBD2. With V trimmed by 5 bases and J by 2 bases, 3 bases remained unmatched. The CDR3 is 13 amino acids. In germline, CDR1 is DFQATT, CDR2 SNEGSKA (reference sequence). CDR3 loop: CSALTSGQETQYF. The sequenced part of the CDR3 DNA is TGCAGTGCTCTGACTAGCGGACAAGAGACC.

This clone was observed many times. Sequencing ends 3 residues short of the CDR3 end; the germline J gene provides the rest. V is TRBV5-1 and J is TRBJ2-3, with 7 bases that match TRBD2. The CDR3 is made up of 14 amino acids. The trim removed 8 bases at V and 1 base at J, leaving 7 bases unmatched. Looked up from germline, CDR1 is SGHRS and CDR2 is YFSETQ. CDR3 DNA, as far as it was read: TGCGCCAGTCAACTAGCGCCACGCACAGATACG. Its translation is CASQLAPRTDT. The whole CDR3 sequence reads CASQLAPRTDTQYF.

This clone appeared many times. Incomplete CDR3 DNA: TGTGCCAGCAGTGAAGGGCTAGCGCGGGAGACC. It specifies CASSEGLARET. The full CDR3 protein reads CASSEGLARETQYF. This chain uses TRBV6-1 with TRBJ2-5; tentative D call: TRBD2 (6 bases). Sequencing ends 3 residues short of the CDR3 end; the germline J gene provides the rest. This CDR3 is built from 14 residues. Trimming took off 1 base at V and 5 bases at J, with 11 bases between the two ends. The germline gives CDR1 MNHNS, CDR2 SASEGT.

This clone came up many times. Coverage ceases 3 residues before the CDR3 finishes, and the germline J gene fills in the end. J is TRBJ2-1 and V is TRBV24-1; D may be TRBD1 or TRBD2 (6 bases each). Trimming took off 3 bases at V and 7 bases at J, with 12 bases between the two ends. The CDR3 spans 14 residues. CDR1 is KGHDR, CDR2 SFDVKD, per germline. CDR3 loop: CATSDGGTINEQFF. The CDR3 bases that were read are TGTGCCACCAGTGATGGCGGGACAATTAATGAG.

Ten or more counts support this clone. CDR3 bases read: TGTGCCAGCAGTGGCGAAGGGGGCAATGAG. Residues: CASSGEGGNE. The whole CDR3 sequence reads CASSGEGGNEQFF. The J gene is TRBJ2-1, the V gene TRBV6-4, with a possible D match to TRBD1 (6 bases). The CDR3 extends 3 residues past the end of the read, so its final part is completed from the germline J gene. V lost 4 bases and J 6 bases, leaving 10 bases between the germline ends. CDR1 MRHNA and CDR2 SNTAGT come from the germline V gene. The CDR3 has 13 amino acids.

Remarks on this clone: Additional DNA sequences in this sample encode the identical CDR3. The CDR3 region is CASSPVVAGPYEQYF. CDR3 DNA, as far as it was read: TGTGCCAGCAGCCCGGTGGTCGCGGGTCCCTACGAG. The V call is TRBV7-8, the J call TRBJ2-7; possibly TRBD2 for D (5 bases). Sequencing ends 3 residues short of the CDR3 end; the germline J gene provides the rest. This CDR3 is 15 amino acids long. Germline assignment: CDR1 SGHVS and CDR2 FQNEAQ. Trimming left V 5 bases short and J 2 bases short, with 16 bases between.

The table lists this clone with many counts. The DNA ends 3 residues before the CDR3 does, and the rest of the CDR3 is filled in from the germline J gene. The gene calls are TRBV6-2 or TRBV6-3 and TRBJ2-7, with a possible D match to TRBD1 (5 bases). V was trimmed by 2 bases and J by 2 bases, leaving 13 bases between them. The CDR3 totals 15 residues. Germline loops: CDR1 MNHEY, CDR2 SVGEGT. CDR3 bases read: TGTGCCAGCAGTTACAGGGGCCCGGTCGCCTACGAG. Its protein is CASSYRGPVAYE. The complete CDR3 sequence is CASSYRGPVAYEQYF.

This clone was seen repeatedly, ten times or more. The read stops 3 residues short of the end of the CDR3; the missing end is completed from the germline J gene. V usage is TRBV7-6 and J usage is TRBJ2-5; 8 nucleotides match TRBD1. The CDR3 contains 15 residues. Germline loops: CDR1 SGHVS, CDR2 FNYEAQ. The junction had 7 bases not matched to a gene; V was cut back by 5 bases and J by 2 bases. The CDR3 here is CASSRDRGGQETQYF. The covered CDR3 bases are TGTGCCAGCAGCCGAGACAGGGGCGGTCAAGAGACC.

A remark on this clone: The read comes to an end 3 residues before the CDR3 does, leaving the germline J gene to fill in the end. V and J are TRBV5-1 and TRBJ1-3; 9 bases line up with TRBD1. From germline, CDR1 is SGHRS and CDR2 YFSETQ. This CDR3 is built from 15 residues. J lost 4 bases, V lost 4 bases, and 6 bases had no gene match. CDR3: CASSAQTGGGNTIYF. The CDR3 DNA, read in part, is TGCGCCAGCAGCGCCCAGACAGGGGGGGGAAACACC.

This clone has just a few counts. The CDR3 end lies 3 residues beyond the end of the read and is filled in from the germline J gene. This sequence joins TRBV11-2 and TRBJ1-5; no clear D. The germline CDR1 and CDR2 sequences are SGHAT and FQNNGV. This CDR3 spans 14 amino acids. Deletions cut 5 bases from V and 3 bases from J, with 11 bases between. The DNA read from the CDR3 is TGTGCCAGCAGCACCGACACGCTCAATCAGCCC. This sequence encodes CASSTDTLNQP. The full CDR3 sequence reads CASSTDTLNQPQHF.

In this sample, this clone turned up many times. The CDR3 end lies 3 residues beyond the end of the read and is filled in from the germline J gene. This chain connects TRBV24-1 to TRBJ2-3; tentatively, D is TRBD2 (5 bases). V lost 2 bases, J lost 1 base, and 15 bases lay in between. This CDR3 comprises 17 residues. Germline loops: CDR1 KGHDR, CDR2 SFDVKD. CDR3: CATSDSSSGFRTDTQYF. The CDR3 bases that were read are TGTGCCACCAGTGATTCCAGCAGCGGTTTTCGCACAGATACG.

There are a few counts of this clone. The read ends 3 residues before the CDR3 terminus; that terminus is restored from the germline J gene. The V call is TRBV7-6, the J call TRBJ2-1; 14 bases map to TRBD2. After removal of 5 bases from V and 4 bases from J, the junction contained 7 bases not matched to a gene. In germline, CDR1 is SGHVS, CDR2 FNYEAQ. CDR3 length equals 17 residues. CDR3 DNA (partial): TGTGCCAGCAGCCTGCGACTAGCGGGAGGGGCTTACAATGAG. Encoded protein: CASSLRLAGGAYNE. The whole CDR3 is CASSLRLAGGAYNEQFF.

Ten or more counts support this clone. The CDR3 is CASGFRGIGTSGGNEQFF. CDR3 bases read: TGTGCTAGTGGTTTTAGGGGAATCGGGACTAGCGGAGGGAATGAG. This sequence joins TRBV12-5 and TRBJ2-1; 11 nucleotides agree with TRBD2. The CDR3 is cut off 3 residues early in the read; its end comes from the germline J gene. Trimming at V came to 3 bases and at J to 7 bases, leaving 14 bases not matched to a gene. From germline, CDR1 is LGHNT and CDR2 FRNRAP. The CDR3 spans 18 residues.

This clone was counted only a few times. Read coverage stops 3 residues before the CDR3 terminus; the germline J gene supplies the remainder. The V gene is TRBV10-2, the J gene TRBJ1-1; 7 bases map to TRBD1. Germline-derived CDR1 and CDR2 are WSHSY and SAAADI. The CDR3 contains 14 residues. Losses at the gene ends were 7 bases for V and 1 base for J; bases not matched to a gene: 6. The CDR3 sequence: CASKEGGPNTEAFF. CDR3 DNA, as far as it was read: TGCGCCAGCAAGGAAGGGGGCCCGAACACTGAA.